This record concerns one T cell receptor (beta chain) sequence. As yet, its antigen is unknown. Sequenced by immunoSEQ multiplex PCR; TCRdb stores in-frame clones only, minus some. The sample consists of roughly 66,000 clones, roughly 80% of them appearing once. The data stem from a study of OX40 agonist ivuxolimab in advanced cancers. Study context: The study enrolled dose-escalation patients with hepatocellular carcinoma, melanoma, renal cell or head and neck cancer. Participants, 82.7% male, averaged around 64 years of age, ranging from about 23 to 85. Partial responses were achieved by three patients: one hepatocellular carcinoma, two cutaneous melanoma. Notes on the study in general: CD4+ and CD8+ blood T cells expanded clonally by week 6 at 0.1 to 3.0 mg/kg.

The germline V gene has CDR1 SGHTA and CDR2 FQGNSA. This CDR3 region has 13 residues. V was shortened by 5 bases and J by 8 bases, with 14 bases between the two germline ends. Sequenced material: CD4+ or CD8+ T cells sorted from blood, taken in a trial of the OX40 agonist ivuxolimab. This TCR was sampled from an adult with an advanced solid tumor such as melanoma, head and neck, liver or kidney cancer. The V gene is TRBV7-2, the J gene TRBJ2-3; no firm D call. This chain's CDR3 is CASSPVGIGTQYF. CDR3 coding DNA: TGTGCCAGCAGCCCCGTGGGGATTGGTACGCAGTATTTT.